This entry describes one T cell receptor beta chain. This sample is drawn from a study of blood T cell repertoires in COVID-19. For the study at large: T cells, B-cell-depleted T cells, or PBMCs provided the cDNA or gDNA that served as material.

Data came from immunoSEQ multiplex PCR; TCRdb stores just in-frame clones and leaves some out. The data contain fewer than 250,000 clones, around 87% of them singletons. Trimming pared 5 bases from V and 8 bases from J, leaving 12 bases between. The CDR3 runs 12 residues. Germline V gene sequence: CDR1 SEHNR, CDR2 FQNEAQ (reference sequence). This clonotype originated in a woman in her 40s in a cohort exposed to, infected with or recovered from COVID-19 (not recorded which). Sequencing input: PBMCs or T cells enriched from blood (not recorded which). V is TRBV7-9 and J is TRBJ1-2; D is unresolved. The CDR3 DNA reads TGTGCCAGCAGCCCCTACACAGAAGGCTACACCTTC. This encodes CASSPYTEGYTF.